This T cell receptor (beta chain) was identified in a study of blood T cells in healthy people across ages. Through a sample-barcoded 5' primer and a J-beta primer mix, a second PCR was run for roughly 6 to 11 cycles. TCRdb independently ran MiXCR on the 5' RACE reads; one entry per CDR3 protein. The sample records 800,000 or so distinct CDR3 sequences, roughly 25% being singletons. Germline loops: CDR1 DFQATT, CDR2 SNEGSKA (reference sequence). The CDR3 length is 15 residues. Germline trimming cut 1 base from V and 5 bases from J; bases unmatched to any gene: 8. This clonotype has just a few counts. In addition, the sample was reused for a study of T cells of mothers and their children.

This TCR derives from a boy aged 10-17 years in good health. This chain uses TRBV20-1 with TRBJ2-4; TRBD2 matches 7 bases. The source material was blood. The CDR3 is CSARGTGTKQNIQYF. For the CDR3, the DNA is TGCAGTGCTAGAGGGACCGGGACTAAGCAAAACATTCAGTACTTC.